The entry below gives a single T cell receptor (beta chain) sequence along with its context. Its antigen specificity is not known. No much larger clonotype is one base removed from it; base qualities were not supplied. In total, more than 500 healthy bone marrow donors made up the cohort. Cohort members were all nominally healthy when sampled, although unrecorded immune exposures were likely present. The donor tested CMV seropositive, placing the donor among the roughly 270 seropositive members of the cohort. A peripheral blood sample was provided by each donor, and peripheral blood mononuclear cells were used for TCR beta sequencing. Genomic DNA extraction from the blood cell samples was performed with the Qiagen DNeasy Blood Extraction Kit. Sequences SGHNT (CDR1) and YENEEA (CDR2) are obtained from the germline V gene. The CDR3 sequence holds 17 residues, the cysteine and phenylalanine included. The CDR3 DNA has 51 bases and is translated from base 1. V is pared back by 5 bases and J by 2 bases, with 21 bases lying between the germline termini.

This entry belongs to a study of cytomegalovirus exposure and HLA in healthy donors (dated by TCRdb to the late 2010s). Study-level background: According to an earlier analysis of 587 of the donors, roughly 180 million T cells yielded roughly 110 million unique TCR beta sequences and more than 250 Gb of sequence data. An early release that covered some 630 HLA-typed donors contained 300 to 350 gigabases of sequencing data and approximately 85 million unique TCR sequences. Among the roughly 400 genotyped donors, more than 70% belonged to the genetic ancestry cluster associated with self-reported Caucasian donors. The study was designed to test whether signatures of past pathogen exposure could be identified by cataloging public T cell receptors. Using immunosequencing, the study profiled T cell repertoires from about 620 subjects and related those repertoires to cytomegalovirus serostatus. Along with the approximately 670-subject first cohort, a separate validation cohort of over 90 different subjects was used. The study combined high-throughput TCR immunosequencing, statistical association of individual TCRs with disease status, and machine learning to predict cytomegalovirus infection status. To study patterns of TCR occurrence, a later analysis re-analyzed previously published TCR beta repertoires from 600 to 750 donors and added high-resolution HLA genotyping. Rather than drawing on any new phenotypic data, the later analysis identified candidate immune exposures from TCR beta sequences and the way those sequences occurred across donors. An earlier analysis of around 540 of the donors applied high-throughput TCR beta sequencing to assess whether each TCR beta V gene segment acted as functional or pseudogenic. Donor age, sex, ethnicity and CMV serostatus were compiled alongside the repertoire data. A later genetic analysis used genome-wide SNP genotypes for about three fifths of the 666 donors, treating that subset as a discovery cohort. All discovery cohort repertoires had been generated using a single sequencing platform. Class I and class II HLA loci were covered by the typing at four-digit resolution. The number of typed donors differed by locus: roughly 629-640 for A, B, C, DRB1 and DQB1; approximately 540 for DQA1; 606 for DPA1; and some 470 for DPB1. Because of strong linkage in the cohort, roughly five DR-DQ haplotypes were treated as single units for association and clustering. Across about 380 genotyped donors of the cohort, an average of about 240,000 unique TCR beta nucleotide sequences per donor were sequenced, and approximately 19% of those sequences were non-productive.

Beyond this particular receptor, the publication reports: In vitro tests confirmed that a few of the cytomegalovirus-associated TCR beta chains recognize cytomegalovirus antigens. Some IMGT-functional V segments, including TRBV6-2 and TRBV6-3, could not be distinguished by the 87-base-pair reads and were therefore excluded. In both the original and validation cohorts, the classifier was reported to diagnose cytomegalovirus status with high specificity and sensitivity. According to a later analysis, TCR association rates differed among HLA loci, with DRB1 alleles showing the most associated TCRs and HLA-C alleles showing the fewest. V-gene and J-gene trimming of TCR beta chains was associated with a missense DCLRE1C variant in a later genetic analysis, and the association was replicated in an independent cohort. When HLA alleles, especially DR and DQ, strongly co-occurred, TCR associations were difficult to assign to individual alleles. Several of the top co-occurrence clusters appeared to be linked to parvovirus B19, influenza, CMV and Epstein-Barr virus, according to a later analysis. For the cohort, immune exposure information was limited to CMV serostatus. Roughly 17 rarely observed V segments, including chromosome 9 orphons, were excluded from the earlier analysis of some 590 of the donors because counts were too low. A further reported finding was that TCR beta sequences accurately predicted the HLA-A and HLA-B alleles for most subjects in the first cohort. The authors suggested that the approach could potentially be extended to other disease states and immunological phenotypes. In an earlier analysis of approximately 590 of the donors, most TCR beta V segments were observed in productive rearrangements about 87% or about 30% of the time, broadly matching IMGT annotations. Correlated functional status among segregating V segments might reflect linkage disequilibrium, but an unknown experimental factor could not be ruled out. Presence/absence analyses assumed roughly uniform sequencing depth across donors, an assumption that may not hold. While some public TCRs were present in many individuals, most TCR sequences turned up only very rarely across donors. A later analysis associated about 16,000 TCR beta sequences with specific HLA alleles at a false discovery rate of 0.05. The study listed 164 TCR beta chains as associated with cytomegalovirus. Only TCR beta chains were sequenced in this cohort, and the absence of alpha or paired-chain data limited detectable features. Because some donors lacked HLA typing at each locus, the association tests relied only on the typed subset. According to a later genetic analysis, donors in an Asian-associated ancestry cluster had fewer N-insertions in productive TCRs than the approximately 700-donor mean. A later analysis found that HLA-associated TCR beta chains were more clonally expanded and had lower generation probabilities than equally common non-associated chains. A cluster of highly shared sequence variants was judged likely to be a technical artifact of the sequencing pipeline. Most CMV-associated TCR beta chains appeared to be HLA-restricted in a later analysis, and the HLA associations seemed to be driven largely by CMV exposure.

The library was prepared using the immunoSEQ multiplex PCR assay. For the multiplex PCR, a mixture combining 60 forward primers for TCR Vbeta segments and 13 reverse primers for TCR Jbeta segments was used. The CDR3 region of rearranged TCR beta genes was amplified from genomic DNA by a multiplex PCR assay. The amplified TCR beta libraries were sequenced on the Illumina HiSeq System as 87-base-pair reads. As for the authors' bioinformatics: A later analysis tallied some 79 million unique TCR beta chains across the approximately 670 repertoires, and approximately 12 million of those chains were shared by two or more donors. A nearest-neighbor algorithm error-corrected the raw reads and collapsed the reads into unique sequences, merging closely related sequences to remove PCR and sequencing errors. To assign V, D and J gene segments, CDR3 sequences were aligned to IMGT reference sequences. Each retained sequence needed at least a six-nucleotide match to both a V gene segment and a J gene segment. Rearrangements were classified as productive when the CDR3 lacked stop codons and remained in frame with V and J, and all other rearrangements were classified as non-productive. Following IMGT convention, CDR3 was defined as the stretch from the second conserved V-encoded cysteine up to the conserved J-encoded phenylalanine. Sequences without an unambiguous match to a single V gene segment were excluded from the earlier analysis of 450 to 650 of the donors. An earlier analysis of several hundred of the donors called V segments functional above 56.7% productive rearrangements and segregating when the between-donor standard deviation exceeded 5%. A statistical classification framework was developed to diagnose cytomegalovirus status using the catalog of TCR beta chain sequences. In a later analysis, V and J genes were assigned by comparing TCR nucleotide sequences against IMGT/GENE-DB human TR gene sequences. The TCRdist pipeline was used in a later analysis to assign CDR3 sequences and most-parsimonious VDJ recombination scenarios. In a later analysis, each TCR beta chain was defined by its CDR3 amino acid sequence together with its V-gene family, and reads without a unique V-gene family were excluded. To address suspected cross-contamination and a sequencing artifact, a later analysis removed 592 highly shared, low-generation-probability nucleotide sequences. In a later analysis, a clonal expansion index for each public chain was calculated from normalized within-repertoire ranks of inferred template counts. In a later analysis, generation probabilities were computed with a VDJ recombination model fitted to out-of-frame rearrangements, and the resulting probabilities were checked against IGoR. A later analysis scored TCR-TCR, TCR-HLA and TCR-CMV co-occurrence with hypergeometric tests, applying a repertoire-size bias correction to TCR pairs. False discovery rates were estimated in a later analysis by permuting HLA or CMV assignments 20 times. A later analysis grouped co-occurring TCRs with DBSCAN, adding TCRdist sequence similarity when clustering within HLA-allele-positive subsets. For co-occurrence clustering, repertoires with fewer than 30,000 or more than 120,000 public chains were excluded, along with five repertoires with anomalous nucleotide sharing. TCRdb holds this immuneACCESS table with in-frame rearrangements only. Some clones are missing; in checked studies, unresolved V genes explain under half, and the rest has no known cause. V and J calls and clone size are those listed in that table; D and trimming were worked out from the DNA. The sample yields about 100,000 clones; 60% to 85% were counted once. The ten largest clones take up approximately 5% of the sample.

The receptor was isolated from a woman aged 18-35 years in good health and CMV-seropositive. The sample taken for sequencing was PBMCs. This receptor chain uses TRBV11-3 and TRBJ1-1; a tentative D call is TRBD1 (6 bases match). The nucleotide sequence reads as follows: TGTGCCAGCAGCCCTCCCCAAGGATACAGGGTTAACACTGAAGCTTTCTTT. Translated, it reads CASSPPQGYRVNTEAFF.